Listed below are T cell receptor beta chains from one sample, sequenced in a study of blood T cells in healthy people across ages. TCRdb redid the calling of the 5' RACE reads with MiXCR, one entry per CDR3 protein. This sample carries hundreds of thousands of distinct CDR3 sequences, 22% of them seen once, and the ten largest clones take around 21%. The specimen sequenced was blood. These receptors were obtained from a man in his 70s in good health. The CDR3 runs from the conserved cysteine through the conserved F or W.

V: TRBV6-1; J: TRBJ2-5; CDR3: CASSEDRDETQYF
V: TRBV7-9; J: TRBJ2-1; CDR3: CASSPPGRRPINEQFF
V: TRBV29-1; J: TRBJ1-1; CDR3: CSVTTGWNTEAFF
V: TRBV7-2; J: TRBJ1-2; CDR3: CASSLARRSNYGYTF
V: TRBV5-1; J: TRBJ2-5; CDR3: CASSLEGRSQETQYF
V: TRBV5-1; J: TRBJ2-1; CDR3: CASSLAITSGGSYNEQFF
V: TRBV14; J: TRBJ1-4; CDR3: CASSQMGEKLFF
V: TRBV19; J: TRBJ2-3; CDR3: CASSIGGFTDTQYF
V: TRBV6-2/TRBV6-3; J: TRBJ2-7; CDR3: CASSFAQGTYEQYF
V: TRBV7-9; J: TRBJ2-7; CDR3: CASSLAGGDVGSYEQYF
V: TRBV6-2/TRBV6-3; J: TRBJ2-5; CDR3: CAGSGTGRETQYF
V: TRBV18; J: TRBJ2-2; CDR3: CASSSGQTDTGELFF
V: TRBV9; J: TRBJ2-1; CDR3: CASSVSSGPTYNEQFF
V: TRBV29-1; J: TRBJ2-5; CDR3: CSVQDPARGTQYF
V: TRBV19; J: -; CDR3: CASSIAAGQYEQYF
V: TRBV29-1; J: TRBJ1-2; CDR3: CSVETSGGSGGYTF
V: TRBV29-1; J: -; CDR3: CSAELDTYEQYF
V: TRBV28; J: TRBJ2-1; CDR3: CASSLGYWGLAGGEVTGRNEQFF
V: TRBV5-1; J: TRBJ2-6; CDR3: CASSLSQAPLVLTF
V: TRBV25-1; J: TRBJ1-4; CDR3: CASSAPSGEKLFF
V: TRBV7-8; J: TRBJ1-1; CDR3: CASSDHPGEAFF
V: TRBV12-3/TRBV12-4; J: TRBJ1-5; CDR3: CASSLGQGAVQPQHF
V: TRBV12-3/TRBV12-4; J: TRBJ2-2; CDR3: CASSTADLGTEGTGELFF
V: TRBV19; J: TRBJ1-2; CDR3: CACSPQMRGNYGYTF
V: TRBV19; J: TRBJ1-1; CDR3: CASSATVFTEAFF
V: TRBV5-1; J: -; CDR3: CASSWTSGSNNEQFF
V: TRBV7-2; J: TRBJ2-3; CDR3: CASSLATATSGDRTDTQYF
V: TRBV3-1; J: -; CDR3: CASSQDLEFNEQFF
V: TRBV29-1; J: TRBJ2-5; CDR3: CSVHREMGETQYF
V: TRBV14; J: -; CDR3: CASSQDVLYEQYF
V: TRBV3-1; J: TRBJ2-1; CDR3: CASSQDLLAGGRKFF
V: TRBV7-2; J: TRBJ1-2; CDR3: CASSLGGTGASYGYTF
V: TRBV5-1; J: TRBJ1-4; CDR3: CASRSGQVNEKLFF
V: TRBV20-1; J: TRBJ2-4; CDR3: CSATELGSDKNIQYF
V: TRBV4-1; J: -; CDR3: CASSQEGQTQETQYF
V: TRBV12-3/TRBV12-4; J: TRBJ2-3; CDR3: CASSLDGHSSTDTQYF
V: TRBV2; J: TRBJ1-4; CDR3: CASSIGKGKLFF
V: TRBV5-1; J: TRBJ1-2; CDR3: CASSYVGGYGYTF